This T cell receptor beta chain was sequenced during a study of long-term antiretroviral therapy in people with HIV. Overall study results and limits: In the period from 2004 to 2017, blood was collected, possibly under older ART regimens. Clonotypes expanded prior to ART showed repertoire dominance at all sampled time points.

Regarding this clone: Its specificity is unknown.

Researchers ran immunoSEQ v3.0 at survey level. The study targeted roughly 35,000-50,000 T-cell genomes per sample in sequencing. The protocol was immunoSEQ multiplex PCR, while the TCRdb copy is restricted to in-frame clones and leaves out a portion. The sample lists tens of thousands of clones; under 85% were seen once. The germline CDR1 and CDR2 sequences are SGHTA and FQGNSA. V was clipped by 5 bases and J by 5 bases, with 9 bases between them. The CDR3 extends over 12 amino acids. It was in the United States that all participants with HIV were treated. Specimen: unsorted PBMCs, collected 0.5 years before starting antiretroviral therapy. The receptor was isolated from a man aged 35-49 years with HIV. V usage is TRBV7-2 and J usage is TRBJ2-5; D remains ambiguous. Here the CDR3 reads CASSPDVETQYF. The DNA of the CDR3 is TGTGCCAGCAGCCCAGATGTGGAGACCCAGTACTTC.